Only a few counts were recorded for the clone carrying this T cell receptor (beta chain). The source of the sample is a study of patients and donors after allogeneic stem cell transplantation. TCRdb processed the RT-PCR reads anew with MiXCR; each CDR3 protein has one entry. The data hold roughly 250,000 distinct CDR3 sequences, with over 12% observed a single time. Germline CDR1 reads DFQATT; CDR2 reads SNEGSKA (reference sequence). The CDR3 spans 12 residues. Trimming took 2 bases from V and 2 from J, leaving 7 bases between them. This TCR derives from a human donor who was either an allogeneic HSCT recipient or a stem cell or donor lymphocyte infusion donor (not recorded which). It is not recorded whose cells these are; they may come from a transplant donor. Sequencing was carried out using blood, either unsorted or a sorted T cell fraction (not recorded which). The genes are TRBV20-1 and TRBJ2-7; D gene uncertain. CDR3 nucleotide sequence: TGCAGTGCTAGAACTAACGCCTACGAGCAGTACTTC. This gives the protein CSARTNAYEQYF.